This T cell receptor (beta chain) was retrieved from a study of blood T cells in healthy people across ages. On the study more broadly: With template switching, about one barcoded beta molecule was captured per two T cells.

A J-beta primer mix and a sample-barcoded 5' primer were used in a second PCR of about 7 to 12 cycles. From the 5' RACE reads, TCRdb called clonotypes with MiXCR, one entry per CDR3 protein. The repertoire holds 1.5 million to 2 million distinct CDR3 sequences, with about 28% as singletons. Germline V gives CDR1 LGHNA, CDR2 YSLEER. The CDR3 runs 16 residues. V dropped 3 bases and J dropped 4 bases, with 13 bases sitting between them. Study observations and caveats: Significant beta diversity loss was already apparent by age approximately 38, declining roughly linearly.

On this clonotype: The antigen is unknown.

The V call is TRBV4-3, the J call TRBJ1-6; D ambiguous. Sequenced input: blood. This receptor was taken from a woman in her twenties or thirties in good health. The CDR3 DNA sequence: TGCGCCAGCAGCCAGGGATCGAGGGAGTATAATTCACCCCTCCACTTT. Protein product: CASSQGSREYNSPLHF.